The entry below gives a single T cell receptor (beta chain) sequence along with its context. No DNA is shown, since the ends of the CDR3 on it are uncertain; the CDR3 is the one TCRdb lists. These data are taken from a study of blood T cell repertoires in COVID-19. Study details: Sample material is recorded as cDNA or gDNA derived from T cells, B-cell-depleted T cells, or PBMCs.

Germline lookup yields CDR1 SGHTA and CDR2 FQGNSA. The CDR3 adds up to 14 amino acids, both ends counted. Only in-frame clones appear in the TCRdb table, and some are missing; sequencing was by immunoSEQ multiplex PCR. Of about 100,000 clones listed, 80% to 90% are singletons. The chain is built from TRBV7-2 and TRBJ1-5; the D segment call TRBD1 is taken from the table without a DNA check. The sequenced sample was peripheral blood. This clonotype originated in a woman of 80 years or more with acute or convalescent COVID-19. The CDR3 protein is CASSFFGSHQPQHF.